What follows are 3 T cell receptor beta chains derived from one specimen sequenced in a study of T cell changes during pregnancy in multiple sclerosis. Generated by immunoSEQ multiplex PCR, the TCRdb table keeps only in-frame clones and is missing some. Here the sample spans more than 85,000 clones, 85% to 95% being singletons. Sequencing was performed on peripheral blood, taken after pregnancy. These receptors all stem from a female donor in good health, enrolled as a control in a pregnancy study.

CDR3 loop: CASSLRGTGGTGELFF. The DNA for the CDR3 is TGTGCCAGCAGCTTGCGCGGGACAGGGGGCACCGGGGAGCTGTTTTTT. V usage is TRBV5-6 and J usage is TRBJ2-2; 11 bases are shared with TRBD1. With 1 base clipped from V and 4 bases from J, the junction kept 3 bases outside the gene matches. The CDR3 consists of 16 residues. CDR1 is SGHDT, CDR2 YYEEEE, per germline.

The rearrangement links TRBV11-2 to TRBJ2-1; the D is unclear. Trimming took off 0 bases at V and 0 bases at J, with 12 bases between the two ends. This CDR3 is 17 amino acids long. CDR1 SGHAT and CDR2 FQNNGV come from the germline V gene. CDR3 DNA: TGTGCCAGCAGCTTAGATGGCAGCGCCCGCTCCTACAATGAGCAGTTCTTC. This sequence encodes CASSLDGSARSYNEQFF.

The count of this clone is one. CDR3 nucleotide sequence: TGTGCCAGCAGCTCGACGACAGGGACGAGATACAATGAGCAGTTCTTC. It codes for CASSSTTGTRYNEQFF. The chain employs TRBV5-4 and TRBJ2-1; 7 positions match TRBD1. The CDR3 extends over 16 amino acids. Germline CDR1 SGHNT, CDR2 YYREEE (reference sequence). The junction had 10 bases not matched to a gene; V was cut back by 3 bases and J by 4 bases.